The clone carrying this T cell receptor beta chain was detected many times. What it binds is unknown. The data were taken from a study of human T cells and chemical hapten exposure. Whole-study findings and limits: TCRs exceeding a frequency of 1 in 1000 stayed unchanged under DPC sensitization.

The CDR3 consists of 15 residues. Unmatched junction bases numbered 10, after V lost 6 bases and J lost 6 bases. Time point of the sample: healthy volunteer bleed at 6 weeks. Blood, whole and unfractionated, served as the source for total RNA extraction. Original processing methods: Ranging from roughly 20,000 to 750,000, TCR counts per sample had a median value of 95,638. TCRdb called the RACE reads again in MiXCR, with one record for every CDR3 protein. TCRdb's processing, not the authors' own work, is the source of the V and J calls. Seen here are 65,000 to 95,000 distinct CDR3 sequences, around 9.4% observed once, and the top ten hold 1.5% to 2%.

What was sequenced was whole blood. The origin of this receptor is a female donor in good health. Some clones in this sample may be carry-over from other donors' samples. This chain connects TRBV12-3 or TRBV12-4 to TRBJ2-3; TRBD1 aligns across 9 bases. CDR3 in DNA: TGTGCCAGCAGGCAAAAACAGGGGGCAGAGGATACGCAGTATTTT. Its protein is CASRQKQGAEDTQYF.